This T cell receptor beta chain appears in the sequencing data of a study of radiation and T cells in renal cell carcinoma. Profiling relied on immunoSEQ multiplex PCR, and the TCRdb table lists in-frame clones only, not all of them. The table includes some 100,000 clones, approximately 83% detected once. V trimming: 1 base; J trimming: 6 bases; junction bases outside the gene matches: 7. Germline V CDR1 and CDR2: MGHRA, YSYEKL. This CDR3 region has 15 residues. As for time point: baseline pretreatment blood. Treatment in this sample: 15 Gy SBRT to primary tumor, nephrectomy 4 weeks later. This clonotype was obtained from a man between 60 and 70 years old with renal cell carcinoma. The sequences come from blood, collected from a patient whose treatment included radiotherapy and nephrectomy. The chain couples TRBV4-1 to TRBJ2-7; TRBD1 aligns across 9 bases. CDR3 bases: TGCGCCAGCAGCCAAGCGCGACCGGACAGGGGCGAGCAGTACTTC. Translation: CASSQARPDRGEQYF.